This T cell receptor (beta chain) was profiled in a study of blood T cell repertoires in COVID-19. Study context: Specimens from acute and convalescent COVID-19 originated in the United States, Italy and Spain. T cells, B-cell-depleted T cells, or PBMCs supplied cDNA or gDNA.

The CDR3 is 16 residues long. CDR1 is SGHVS, CDR2 FQNEAQ, per germline. Trimming cost V 4 bases and J 2 bases; bases outside gene matches: 11. Assay: immunoSEQ multiplex PCR; the TCRdb copy retains only in-frame clones and omits some. The sample has 110,000 or so clones; approximately 87% are singletons. The sample comprised peripheral blood. The gene calls are TRBV7-8 and TRBJ2-7; 7 nucleotides align to TRBD1. The sequence derives from a woman aged 50 to 65 with acute or convalescent COVID-19. CDR3 in DNA: TGTGCCAGCAGCTCGAGGGATCCGACAGGGACCTACGAGCAGTACTTC. Its translation is CASSSRDPTGTYEQYF. The entire variable domain, with the rest obtained from reference TRBV7-8 and TRBJ2-7, is as follows: GAGVSQSPRYKVAKRGQDVALRCDPISGHVSLFWYQQALGQGPEFLTYFQNEAQLDKSGLPSDRFFAERPEGSVSTLKIQRTQQEDSAVYLCASSSRDPTGTYEQYFGPGTRLTVT.